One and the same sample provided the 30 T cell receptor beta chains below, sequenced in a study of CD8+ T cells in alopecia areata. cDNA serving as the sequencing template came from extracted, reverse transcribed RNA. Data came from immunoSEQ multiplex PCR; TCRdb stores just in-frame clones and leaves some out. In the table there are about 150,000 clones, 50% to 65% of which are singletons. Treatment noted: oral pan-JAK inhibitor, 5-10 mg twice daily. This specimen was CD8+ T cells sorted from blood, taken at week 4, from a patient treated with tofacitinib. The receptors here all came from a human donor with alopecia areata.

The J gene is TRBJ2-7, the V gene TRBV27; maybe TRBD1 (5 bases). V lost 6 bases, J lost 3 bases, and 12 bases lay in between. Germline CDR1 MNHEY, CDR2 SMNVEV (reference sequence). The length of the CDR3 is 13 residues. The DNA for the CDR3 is TGTGCCAGCAGCCCCAGGGTCTACTACGAGCAGTACTTC. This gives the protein CASSPRVYYEQYF.

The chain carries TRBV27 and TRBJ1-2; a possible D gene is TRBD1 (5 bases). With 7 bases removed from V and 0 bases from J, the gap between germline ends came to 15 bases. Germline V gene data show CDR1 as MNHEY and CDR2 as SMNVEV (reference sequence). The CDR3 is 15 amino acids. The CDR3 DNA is TGTGCCAGCAAAATTGCGGGACGGCCTAACTATGGCTACACCTTC. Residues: CASKIAGRPNYGYTF.

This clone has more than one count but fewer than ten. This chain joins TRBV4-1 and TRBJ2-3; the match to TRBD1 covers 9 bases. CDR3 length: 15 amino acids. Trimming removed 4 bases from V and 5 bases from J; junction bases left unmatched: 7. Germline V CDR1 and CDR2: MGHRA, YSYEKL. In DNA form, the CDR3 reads TGCGCCAGCAGCCGCCGGGACAGGGTGCAAGATACGCAGTATTTT. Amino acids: CASSRRDRVQDTQYF.

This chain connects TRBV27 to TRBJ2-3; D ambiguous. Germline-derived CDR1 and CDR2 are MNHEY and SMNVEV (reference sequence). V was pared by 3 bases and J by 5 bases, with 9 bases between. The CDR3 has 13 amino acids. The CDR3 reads CASSLNSLDTQYF. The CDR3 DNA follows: TGTGCCAGCAGTTTGAATAGCTTAGATACGCAGTATTTT.

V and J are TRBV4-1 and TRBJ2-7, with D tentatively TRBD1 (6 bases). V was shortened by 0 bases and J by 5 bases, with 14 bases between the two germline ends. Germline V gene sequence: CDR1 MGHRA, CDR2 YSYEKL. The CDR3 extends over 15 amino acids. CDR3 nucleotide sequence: TGCGCCAGCAGCCAAGAAGGGTCAGGGGTTGACGAGCAGTACTTC. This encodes CASSQEGSGVDEQYF.

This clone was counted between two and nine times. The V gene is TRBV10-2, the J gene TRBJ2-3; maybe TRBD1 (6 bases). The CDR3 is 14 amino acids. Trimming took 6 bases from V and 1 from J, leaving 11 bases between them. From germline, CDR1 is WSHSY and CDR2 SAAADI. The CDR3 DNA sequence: TGCGCCAGCAGCCGGGACACCCGCACAGATACGCAGTATTTT. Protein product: CASSRDTRTDTQYF.

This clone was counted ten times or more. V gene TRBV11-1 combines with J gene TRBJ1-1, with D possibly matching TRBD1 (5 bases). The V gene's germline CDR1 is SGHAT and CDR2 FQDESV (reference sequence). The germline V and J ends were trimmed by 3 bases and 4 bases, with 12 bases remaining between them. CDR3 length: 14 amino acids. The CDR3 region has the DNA TGTGCCAGCAGCTTTCGGGGGGTTCTCACTGAAGCTTTCTTT. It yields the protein CASSFRGVLTEAFF.

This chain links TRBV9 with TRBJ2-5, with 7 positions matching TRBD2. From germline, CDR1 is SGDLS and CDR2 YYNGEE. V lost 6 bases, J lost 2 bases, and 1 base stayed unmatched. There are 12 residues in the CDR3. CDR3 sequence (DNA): TGTGCCAGCAACGGGGGGCAAGAGACCCAGTACTTC. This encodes CASNGGQETQYF. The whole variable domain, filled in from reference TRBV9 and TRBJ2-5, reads DSGVTQTPKHLITATGQRVTLRCSPRSGDLSVYWYQQSLDQGLQFLIQYYNGEERAKGNILERFSAQQFPDLHSELNLSSLELGDSALYFCASNGGQETQYFGPGTRLLVL.

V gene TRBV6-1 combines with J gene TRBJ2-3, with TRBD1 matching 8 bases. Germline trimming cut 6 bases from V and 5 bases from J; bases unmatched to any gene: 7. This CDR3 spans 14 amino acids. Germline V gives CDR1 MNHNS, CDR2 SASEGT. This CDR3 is CASSVFRGQDTQYF. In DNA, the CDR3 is TGTGCCAGCAGCGTGTTCAGGGGGCAAGATACGCAGTATTTT.

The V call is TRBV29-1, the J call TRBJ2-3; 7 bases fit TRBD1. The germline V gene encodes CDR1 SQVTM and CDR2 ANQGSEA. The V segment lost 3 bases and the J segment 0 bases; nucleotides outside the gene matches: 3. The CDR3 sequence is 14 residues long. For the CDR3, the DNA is TGCAGCGTTGATCAGGGGGAAAGCACAGATACGCAGTATTTT. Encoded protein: CSVDQGESTDTQYF.

The CDR3 protein is CSVTPTSTGGELFF. The CDR3, as DNA: TGCAGCGTGACTCCAACCTCCACGGGGGGGGAGCTGTTTTTT. This chain joins TRBV29-1 and TRBJ2-2; D might be TRBD2 (5 bases). The germline CDR1 and CDR2 sequences are SQVTM and ANQGSEA. The V gene lost 6 bases and the J gene lost 8 bases, with 19 bases spanning the gap. There are 14 residues in the CDR3.

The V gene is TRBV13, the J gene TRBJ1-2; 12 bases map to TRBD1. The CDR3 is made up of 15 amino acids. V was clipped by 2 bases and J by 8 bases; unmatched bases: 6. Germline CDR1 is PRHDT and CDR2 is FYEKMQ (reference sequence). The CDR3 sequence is CASSLRGQGARGYTF. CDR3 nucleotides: TGTGCCAGCAGCTTACGGGGACAGGGGGCGCGGGGCTACACCTTC.

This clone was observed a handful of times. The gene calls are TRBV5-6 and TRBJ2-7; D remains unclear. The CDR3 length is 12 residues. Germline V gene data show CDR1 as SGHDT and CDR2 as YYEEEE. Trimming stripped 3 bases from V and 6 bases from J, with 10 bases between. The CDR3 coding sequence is TGTGCCAGCAGCTCCGGACCCAGCGAGCAGTACTTC. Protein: CASSSGPSEQYF. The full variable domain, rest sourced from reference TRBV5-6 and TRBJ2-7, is DAGVTQSPTHLIKTRGQQVTLRCSPKSGHDTVSWYQQALGQGPQFIFQYYEEEERQRGNFPDRFSGHQFPNYSSELNVNALLLGDSALYLCASSSGPSEQYFGPGTRLTVT.

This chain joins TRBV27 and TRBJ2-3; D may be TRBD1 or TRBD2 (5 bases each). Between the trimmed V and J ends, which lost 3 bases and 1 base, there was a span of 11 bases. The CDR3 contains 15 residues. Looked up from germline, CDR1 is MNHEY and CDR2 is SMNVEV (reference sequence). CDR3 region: CASSLTGLGTDTQYF. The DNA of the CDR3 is TGTGCCAGCAGTTTGACGGGGCTTGGCACAGATACGCAGTATTTT.

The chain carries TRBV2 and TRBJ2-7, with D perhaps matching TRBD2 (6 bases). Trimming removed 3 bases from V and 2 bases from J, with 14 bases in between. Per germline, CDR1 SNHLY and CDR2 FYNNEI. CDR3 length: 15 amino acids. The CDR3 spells CASSDGAGKTYEQYF. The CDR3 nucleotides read TGTGCCAGCAGTGACGGTGCGGGGAAGACCTACGAGCAGTACTTC.

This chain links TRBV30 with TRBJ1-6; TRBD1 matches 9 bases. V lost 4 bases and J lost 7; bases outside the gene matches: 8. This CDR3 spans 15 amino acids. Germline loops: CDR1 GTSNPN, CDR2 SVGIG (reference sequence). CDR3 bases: TGTGCCTGGACCCTGGGGACAGGGCCCAATTCACCCCTCCACTTT. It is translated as CAWTLGTGPNSPLHF.

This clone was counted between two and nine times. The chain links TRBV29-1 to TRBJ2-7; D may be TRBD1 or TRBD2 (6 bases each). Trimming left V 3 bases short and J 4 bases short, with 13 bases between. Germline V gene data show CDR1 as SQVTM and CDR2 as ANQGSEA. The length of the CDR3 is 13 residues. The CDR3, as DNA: TGCAGCGTTGACACGGGGGCCGAGTACGAGCAGTACTTC. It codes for CSVDTGAEYEQYF.

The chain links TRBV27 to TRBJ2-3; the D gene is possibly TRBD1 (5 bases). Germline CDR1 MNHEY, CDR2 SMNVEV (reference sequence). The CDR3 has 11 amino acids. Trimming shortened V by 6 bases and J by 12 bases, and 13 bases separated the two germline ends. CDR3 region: CASRSQVLQYF. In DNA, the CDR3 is TGTGCCAGCAGATCACAGGTCCTCCAGTATTTT.

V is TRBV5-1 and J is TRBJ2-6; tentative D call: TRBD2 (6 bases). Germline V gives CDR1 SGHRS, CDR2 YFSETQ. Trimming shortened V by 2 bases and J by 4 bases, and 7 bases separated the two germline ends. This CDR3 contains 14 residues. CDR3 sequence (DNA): TGCGCCAGCAGCTTCGCGGGAGGGGCCAACGTCCTGACTTTC. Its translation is CASSFAGGANVLTF.

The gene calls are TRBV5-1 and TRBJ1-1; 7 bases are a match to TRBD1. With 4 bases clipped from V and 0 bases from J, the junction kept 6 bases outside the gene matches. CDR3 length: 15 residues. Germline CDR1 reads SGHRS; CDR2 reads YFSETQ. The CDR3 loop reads CASSIPGQLNTEAFF. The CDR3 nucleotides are TGCGCCAGCAGCATCCCGGGACAGCTGAACACTGAAGCTTTCTTT.

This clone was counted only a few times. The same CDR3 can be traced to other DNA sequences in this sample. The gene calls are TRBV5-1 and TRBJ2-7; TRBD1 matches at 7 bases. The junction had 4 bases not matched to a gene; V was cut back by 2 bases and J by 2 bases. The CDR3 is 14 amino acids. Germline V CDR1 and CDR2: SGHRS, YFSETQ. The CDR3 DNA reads TGCGCCAGCAGCTTTTCAGGGGGAACCTACGAGCAGTACTTC. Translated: CASSFSGGTYEQYF.

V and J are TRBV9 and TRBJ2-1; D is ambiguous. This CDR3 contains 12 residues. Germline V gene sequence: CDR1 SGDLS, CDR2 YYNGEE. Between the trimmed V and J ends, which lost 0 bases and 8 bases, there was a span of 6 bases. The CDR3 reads CASSVEVDEQFF. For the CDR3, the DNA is TGTGCCAGCAGCGTAGAAGTGGATGAGCAGTTCTTC.

The CDR3 region has the DNA TGTGCCAGCACCTATCTAGGACATGAGCAGTTCTTC. It is translated as CASTYLGHEQFF. This sequence joins TRBV6-6 and TRBJ2-1; D is ambiguous. The V gene's germline CDR1 is MNHNY and CDR2 SVGAGI (reference sequence). The CDR3 spans 12 residues. V was pared by 7 bases and J by 8 bases, with 12 bases between.

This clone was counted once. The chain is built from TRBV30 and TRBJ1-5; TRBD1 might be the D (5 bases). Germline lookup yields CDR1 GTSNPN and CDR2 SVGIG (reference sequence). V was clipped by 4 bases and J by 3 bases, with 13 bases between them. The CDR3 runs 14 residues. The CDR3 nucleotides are TGTGCCTGGACCCCGACAGCCACCAATCAGCCCCAGCATTTT. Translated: CAWTPTATNQPQHF. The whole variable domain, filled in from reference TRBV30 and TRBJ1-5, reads SQTIHQWPATLVQPVGSPLSLECTVEGTSNPNLYWYRQAAGRGLQLLFYSVGIGQISSEVPQNLSASRPQDRQFILSSKKLLLSDSGFYLCAWTPTATNQPQHFGDGTRLSIL.

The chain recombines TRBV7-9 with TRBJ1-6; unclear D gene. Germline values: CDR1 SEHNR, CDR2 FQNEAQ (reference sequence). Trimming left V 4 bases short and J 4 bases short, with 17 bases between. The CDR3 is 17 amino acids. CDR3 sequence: CASSSGPPGGYNSPLHF. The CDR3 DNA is TGTGCCAGCAGCTCAGGACCTCCGGGTGGGTATAATTCACCCCTCCACTTT.

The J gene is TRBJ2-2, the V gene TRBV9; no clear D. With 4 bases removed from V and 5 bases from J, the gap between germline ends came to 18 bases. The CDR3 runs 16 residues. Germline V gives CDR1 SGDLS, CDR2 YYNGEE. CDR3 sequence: CASSPRSRIFTGELFF. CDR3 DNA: TGTGCCAGCAGCCCAAGATCTAGGATATTTACCGGGGAGCTGTTTTTT.

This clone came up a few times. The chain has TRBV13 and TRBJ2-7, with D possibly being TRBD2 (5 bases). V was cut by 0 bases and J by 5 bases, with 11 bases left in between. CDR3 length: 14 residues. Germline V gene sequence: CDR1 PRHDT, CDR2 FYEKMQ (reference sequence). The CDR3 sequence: CASSLGSSIHEQYF. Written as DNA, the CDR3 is TGTGCCAGCAGCTTAGGGTCTAGCATCCACGAGCAGTACTTC.

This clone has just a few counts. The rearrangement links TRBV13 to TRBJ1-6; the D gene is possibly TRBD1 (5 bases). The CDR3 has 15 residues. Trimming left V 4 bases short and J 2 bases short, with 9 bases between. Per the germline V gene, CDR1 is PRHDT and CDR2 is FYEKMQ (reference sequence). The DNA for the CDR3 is TGTGCCAGCAGCTCAGGGTTCGCCTATAATTCACCCCTCCACTTT. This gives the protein CASSSGFAYNSPLHF.

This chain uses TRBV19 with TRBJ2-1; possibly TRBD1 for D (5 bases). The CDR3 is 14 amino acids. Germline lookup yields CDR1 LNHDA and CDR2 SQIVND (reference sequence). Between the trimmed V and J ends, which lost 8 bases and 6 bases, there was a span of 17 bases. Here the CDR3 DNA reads TGTGCCAGTTTGGCCGCAGGGATCCGCAATGAGCAGTTCTTC. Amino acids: CASLAAGIRNEQFF.

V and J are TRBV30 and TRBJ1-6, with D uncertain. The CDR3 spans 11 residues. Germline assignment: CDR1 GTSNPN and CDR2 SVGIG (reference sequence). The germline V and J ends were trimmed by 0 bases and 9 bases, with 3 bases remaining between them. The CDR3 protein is CAWSVLSPLHF. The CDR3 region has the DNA TGTGCCTGGAGTGTACTTTCACCCCTCCACTTT.